The clone carrying this TCR beta chain occurred a few times. As yet, its antigen is unknown. Isolated RNA was reverse transcribed in full, so expressed TCRB transcripts were sequenced. Measured with immunoSEQ multiplex PCR; TCRdb has only the in-frame clones, and not every one. The table records more than 250,000 clones, roughly a quarter of them present only once. This sample is drawn from a study of beta chain features in type 1 diabetes. Findings and limits, study-wide: Across all four CD4+ subsets, people with type 1 diabetes showed modestly shorter TCRB CDR3s. Sampled from patients, naive, central memory and Treg TCRB repertoires appeared more similar than those sampled from healthy donors.

The CDR3 runs to 11 residues. V was shortened by 6 bases and J by 7 bases, with 9 bases between the two germline ends. Germline V CDR1 and CDR2: SEHNR, FQNEAQ (reference sequence). The receptor comes from a woman between 25 and 40 years old with type 1 diabetes. The rearrangement joins TRBV7-9 to TRBJ2-5; TRBD1 is a possible D gene (6 bases). Source material: naive CD4+ T cells from blood. The CDR3 DNA reads as TGTGCCAGCAGGGAGACAGGGACCCAGTACTTC. Residues: CASRETGTQYF.